The clone carrying this T cell receptor beta chain was detected only a few times. Its specificity is not known. As for time point: sample taken at primary tumor resection. No cell sorting; template was whole RNA from tumor, lung tissue or PBMC. This specimen comes from a study of spatial heterogeneity in lung cancer. General observations from the study: There were more appearances of ubiquitous expanded tumor TCRs in blood at resection than at follow-up.

Germline V CDR1 and CDR2: SGHTA, FQGTGA. Trimming shortened V by 5 bases and J by 5 bases, and 7 bases separated the two germline ends. This CDR3 region has 12 residues. The study tagged each TCR cDNA molecule with a unique molecular identifier. TCRdb redid the calling of the 5' RACE reads with MiXCR, one entry per CDR3 protein. In the table there are roughly 39,000 distinct CDR3 sequences, roughly 8% of which are singletons. The sample here was PBMCs, taken at surgery. The rearrangement links TRBV7-3 to TRBJ2-1; D gene unclear. The receptor comes from a male donor with early-stage non-small cell lung cancer. The chain's CDR3 is CASSPANNEQFF. As DNA, the CDR3 is TGTGCCAGCAGCCCGGCCAACAATGAGCAGTTCTTC.